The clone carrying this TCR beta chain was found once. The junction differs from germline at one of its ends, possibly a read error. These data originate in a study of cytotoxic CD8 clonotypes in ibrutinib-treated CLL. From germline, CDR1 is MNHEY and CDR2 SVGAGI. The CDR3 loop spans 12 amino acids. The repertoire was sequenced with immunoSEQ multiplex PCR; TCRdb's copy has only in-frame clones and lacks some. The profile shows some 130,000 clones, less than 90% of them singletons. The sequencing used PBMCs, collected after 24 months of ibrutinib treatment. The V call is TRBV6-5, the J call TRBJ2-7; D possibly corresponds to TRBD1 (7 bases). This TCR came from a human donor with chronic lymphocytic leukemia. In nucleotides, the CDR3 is TGTGCCAGCAGTTACTCGCGGGGACAGCCCCACTTC. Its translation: CASSYSRGQPHF.